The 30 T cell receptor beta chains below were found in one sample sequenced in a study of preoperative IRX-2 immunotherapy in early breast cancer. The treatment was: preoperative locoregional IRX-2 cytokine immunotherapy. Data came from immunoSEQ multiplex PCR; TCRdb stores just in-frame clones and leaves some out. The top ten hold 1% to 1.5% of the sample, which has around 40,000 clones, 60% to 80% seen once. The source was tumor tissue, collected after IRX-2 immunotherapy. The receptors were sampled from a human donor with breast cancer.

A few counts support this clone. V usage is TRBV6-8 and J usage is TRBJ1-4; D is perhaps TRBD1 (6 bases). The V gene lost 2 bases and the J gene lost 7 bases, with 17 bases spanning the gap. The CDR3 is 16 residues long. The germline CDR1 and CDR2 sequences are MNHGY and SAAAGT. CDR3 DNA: TGTGCCAGCAGTTACCTCATGGCAGCGACAGGTGAAAAACTGTTTTTT. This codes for CASSYLMAATGEKLFF.

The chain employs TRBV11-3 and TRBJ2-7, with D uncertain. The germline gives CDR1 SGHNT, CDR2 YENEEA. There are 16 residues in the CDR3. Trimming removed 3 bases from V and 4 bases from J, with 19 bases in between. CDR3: CASSLAVGKGRYEQYF. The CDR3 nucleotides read TGTGCCAGCAGCTTGGCTGTAGGGAAAGGGCGATACGAGCAGTACTTC.

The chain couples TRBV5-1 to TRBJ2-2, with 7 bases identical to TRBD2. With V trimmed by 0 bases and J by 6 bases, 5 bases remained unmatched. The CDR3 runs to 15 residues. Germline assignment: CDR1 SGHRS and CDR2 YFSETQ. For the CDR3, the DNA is TGCGCCAGCAGCTTGGCCCCCGGGGGGTCCGGGGAGCTGTTTTTT. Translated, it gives CASSLAPGGSGELFF.

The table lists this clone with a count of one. The CDR3 bases are TGTGCCACCAGCCTACTAGCGGGGGGCTTAAACACCGGGGAGCTGTTTTTT. Its translation: CATSLLAGGLNTGELFF. V is TRBV15 and J is TRBJ2-2, with TRBD2 identical over 12 bases. V was pared by 5 bases and J by 2 bases, with 6 bases of the junction left unmatched. CDR1 is LNHNV and CDR2 is YYDKDF in the germline V gene (reference sequence). The CDR3 covers 17 residues.

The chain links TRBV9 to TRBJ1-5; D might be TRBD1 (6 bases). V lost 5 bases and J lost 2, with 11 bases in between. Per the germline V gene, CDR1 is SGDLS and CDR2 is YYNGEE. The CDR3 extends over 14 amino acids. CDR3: CASSEGGGNQPQHF. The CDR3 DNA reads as TGTGCCAGCAGTGAGGGGGGCGGCAATCAGCCCCAGCATTTT.

CDR3: CASSPPGQGDYGYTF. CDR3 sequence (DNA): TGTGCCAGCTCACCACCGGGCCAGGGGGACTATGGCTACACCTTC. The J gene is TRBJ1-2, the V gene TRBV18; 7 bases fit TRBD1. Trimming removed 0 bases from V and 3 bases from J; junction bases left unmatched: 4. This CDR3 spans 15 amino acids. Germline V gives CDR1 KGHSH, CDR2 LQKENI.

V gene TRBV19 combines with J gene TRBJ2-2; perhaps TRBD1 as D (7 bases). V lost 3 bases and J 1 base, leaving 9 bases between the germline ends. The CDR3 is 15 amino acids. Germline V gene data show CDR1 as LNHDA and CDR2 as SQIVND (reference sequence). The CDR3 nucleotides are TGTGCCAGTAGTATCCAGGGGGGGAACACCGGGGAGCTGTTTTTT. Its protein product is CASSIQGGNTGELFF.

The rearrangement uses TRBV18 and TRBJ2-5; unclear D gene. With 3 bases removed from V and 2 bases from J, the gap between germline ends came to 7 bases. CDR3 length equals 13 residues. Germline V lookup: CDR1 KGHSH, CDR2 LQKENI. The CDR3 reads CASSPQRQETQYF. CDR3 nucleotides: TGTGCCAGCTCACCCCAAAGACAAGAGACCCAGTACTTC.

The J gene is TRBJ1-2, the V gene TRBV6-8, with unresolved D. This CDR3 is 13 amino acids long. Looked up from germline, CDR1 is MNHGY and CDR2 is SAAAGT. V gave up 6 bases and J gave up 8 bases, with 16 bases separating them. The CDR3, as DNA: TGTGCCAGCAGACGCACCGGGGTACAGGGCTACACCTTC. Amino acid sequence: CASRRTGVQGYTF.

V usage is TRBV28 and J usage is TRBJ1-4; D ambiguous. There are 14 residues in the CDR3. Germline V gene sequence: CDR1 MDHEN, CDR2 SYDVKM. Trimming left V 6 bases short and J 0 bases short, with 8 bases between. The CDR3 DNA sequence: TGTGCCAGCAGGGGTGCGGCAACTAATGAAAAACTGTTTTTT. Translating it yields CASRGAATNEKLFF. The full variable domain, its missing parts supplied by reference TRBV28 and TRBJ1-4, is DVKVTQSSRYLVKRTGEKVFLECVQDMDHENMFWYRQDPGLGLRLIYFSYDVKMKEKGDIPEGYSVSREKKERFSLILESASTNQTSMYLCASRGAATNEKLFFGSGTQLSVL.

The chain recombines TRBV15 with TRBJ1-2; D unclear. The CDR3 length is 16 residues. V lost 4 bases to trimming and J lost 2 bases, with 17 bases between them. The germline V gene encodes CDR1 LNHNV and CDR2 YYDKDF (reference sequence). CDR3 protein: CATSKDPSAGNYGYTF. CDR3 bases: TGTGCCACCAGCAAGGACCCGAGCGCGGGGAACTATGGCTACACCTTC.

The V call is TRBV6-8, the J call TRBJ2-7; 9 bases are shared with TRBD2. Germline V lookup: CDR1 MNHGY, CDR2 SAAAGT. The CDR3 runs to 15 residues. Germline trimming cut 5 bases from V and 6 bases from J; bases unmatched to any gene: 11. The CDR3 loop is CASSEWRGGEGEQYF. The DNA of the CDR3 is TGTGCCAGCAGTGAGTGGCGGGGGGGTGAAGGCGAGCAGTACTTC.

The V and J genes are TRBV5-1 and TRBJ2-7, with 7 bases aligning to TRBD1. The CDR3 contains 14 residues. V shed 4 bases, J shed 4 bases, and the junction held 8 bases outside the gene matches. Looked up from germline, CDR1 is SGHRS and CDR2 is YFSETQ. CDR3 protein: CASSIRSGGYEQYF. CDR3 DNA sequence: TGCGCCAGCAGCATCCGATCAGGGGGATACGAGCAGTACTTC.

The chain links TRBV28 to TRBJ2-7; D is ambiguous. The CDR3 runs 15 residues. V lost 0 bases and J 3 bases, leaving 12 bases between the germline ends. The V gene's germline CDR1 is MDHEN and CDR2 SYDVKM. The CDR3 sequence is CASSLWSTRIYEQYF. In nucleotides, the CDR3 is TGTGCCAGCAGTTTATGGTCAACGCGAATCTACGAGCAGTACTTC.

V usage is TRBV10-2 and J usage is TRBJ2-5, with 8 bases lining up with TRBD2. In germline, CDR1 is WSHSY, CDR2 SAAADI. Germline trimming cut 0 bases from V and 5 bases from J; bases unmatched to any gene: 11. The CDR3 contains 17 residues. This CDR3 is CASSESEGLVVRETQYF. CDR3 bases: TGCGCCAGCAGTGAGTCGGAGGGACTAGTCGTCCGGGAGACCCAGTACTTC.

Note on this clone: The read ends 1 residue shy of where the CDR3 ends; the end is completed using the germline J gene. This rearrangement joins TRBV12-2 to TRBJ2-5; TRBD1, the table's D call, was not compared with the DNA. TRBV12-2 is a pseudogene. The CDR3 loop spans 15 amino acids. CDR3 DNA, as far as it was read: TGTGCAAGTCGCTTAGCGAGGACAGGGCGGGAGACCCAGTAC. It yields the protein CASRLARTGRETQY. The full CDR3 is CASRLARTGRETQYF.

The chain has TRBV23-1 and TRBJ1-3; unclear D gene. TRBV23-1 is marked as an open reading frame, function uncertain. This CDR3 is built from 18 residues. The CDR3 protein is CASRLARTLSGSGNTIYF. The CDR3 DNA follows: TGCGCAAGTCGCTTAGCGCGGACGTTAAGTGGCTCTGGAAACACCATATATTTT.

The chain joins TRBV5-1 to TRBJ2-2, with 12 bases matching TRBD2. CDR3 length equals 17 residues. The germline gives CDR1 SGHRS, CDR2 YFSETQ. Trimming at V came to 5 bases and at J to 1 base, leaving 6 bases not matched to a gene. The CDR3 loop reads CASRRTSGKENTGELFF. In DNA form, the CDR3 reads TGCGCCAGCAGACGGACTAGCGGGAAAGAGAACACCGGGGAGCTGTTTTTT.

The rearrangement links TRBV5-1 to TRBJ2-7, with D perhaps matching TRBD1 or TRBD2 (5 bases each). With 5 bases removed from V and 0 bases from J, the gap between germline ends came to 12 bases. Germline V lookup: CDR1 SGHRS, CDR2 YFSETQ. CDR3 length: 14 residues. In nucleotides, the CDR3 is TGCGCCAGCAGTTCCCGGGACGACTCCTACGAGCAGTACTTC. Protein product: CASSSRDDSYEQYF. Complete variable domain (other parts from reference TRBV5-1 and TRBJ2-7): KAGVTQTPRYLIKTRGQQVTLSCSPISGHRSVSWYQQTPGQGLQFLFEYFSETQRNKGNFPGRFSGRQFSNSRSEMNVSTLELGDSALYLCASSSRDDSYEQYFGPGTRLTVT.

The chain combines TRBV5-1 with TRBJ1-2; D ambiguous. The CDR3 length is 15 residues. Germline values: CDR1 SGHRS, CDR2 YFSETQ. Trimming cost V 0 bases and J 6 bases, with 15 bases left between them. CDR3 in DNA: TGCGCCAGCAGCTTGGGACCCGGGAGGGTCGATGGCTACACCTTC. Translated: CASSLGPGRVDGYTF.

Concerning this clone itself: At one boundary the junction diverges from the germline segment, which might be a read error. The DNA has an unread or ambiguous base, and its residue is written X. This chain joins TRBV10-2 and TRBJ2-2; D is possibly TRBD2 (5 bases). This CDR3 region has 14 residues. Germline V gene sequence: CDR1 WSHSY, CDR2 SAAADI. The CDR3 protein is CASSEGWTTGEXFF. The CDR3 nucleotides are TGCGCCAGCAGTGAAGGCTGGACCACCGGGGAGCKGTTTTTT.

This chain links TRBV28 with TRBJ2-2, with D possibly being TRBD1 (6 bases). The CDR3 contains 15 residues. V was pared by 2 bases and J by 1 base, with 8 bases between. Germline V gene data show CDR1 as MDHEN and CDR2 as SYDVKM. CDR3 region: CASSLTGWNTGELFF. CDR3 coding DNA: TGTGCCAGCAGTTTAACAGGGTGGAACACCGGGGAGCTGTTTTTT. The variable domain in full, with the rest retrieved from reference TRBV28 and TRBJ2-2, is DVKVTQSSRYLVKRTGEKVFLECVQDMDHENMFWYRQDPGLGLRLIYFSYDVKMKEKGDIPEGYSVSREKKERFSLILESASTNQTSMYLCASSLTGWNTGELFFGEGSRLTVL.

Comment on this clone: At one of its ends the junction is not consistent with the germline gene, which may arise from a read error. CDR3 residues: CASSPNRDGYEQYF. In DNA form, the CDR3 reads TGCGCCAGCAGCCCCAACCGGGACGGCTACGAACAGTACTTC. The chain uses TRBV4-1 and TRBJ2-7; D might be TRBD1 or TRBD2, each matching 5 bases. The V gene's germline CDR1 is MGHRA and CDR2 YSYEKL. CDR3 length: 14 amino acids.

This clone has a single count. CDR3 region: CASSPMEQNNEQFF. The CDR3, as DNA: TGTGCCAGCTCACCAATGGAACAGAACAATGAGCAGTTCTTC. The rearrangement joins TRBV18 to TRBJ2-1, with D unresolved. The CDR3 sequence is 14 residues long. V was pared by 2 bases and J by 5 bases, with 10 bases between. Germline V gene sequence: CDR1 KGHSH, CDR2 LQKENI.

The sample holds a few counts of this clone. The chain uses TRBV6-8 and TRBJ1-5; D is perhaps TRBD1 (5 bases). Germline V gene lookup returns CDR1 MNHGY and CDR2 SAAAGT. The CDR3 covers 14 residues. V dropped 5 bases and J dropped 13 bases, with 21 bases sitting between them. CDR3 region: CASSSTGSRRPQHF. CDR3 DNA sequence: TGTGCCAGCAGTAGTACAGGATCGCGTCGCCCTCAGCATTTT.

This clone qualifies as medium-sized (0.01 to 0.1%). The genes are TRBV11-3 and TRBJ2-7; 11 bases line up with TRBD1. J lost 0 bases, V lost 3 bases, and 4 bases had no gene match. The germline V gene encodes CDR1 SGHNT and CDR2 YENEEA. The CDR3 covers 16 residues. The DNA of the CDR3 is TGTGCCAGCAGCTTGCCGGGACAGGGGGGCTCCTACGAGCAGTACTTC. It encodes CASSLPGQGGSYEQYF.

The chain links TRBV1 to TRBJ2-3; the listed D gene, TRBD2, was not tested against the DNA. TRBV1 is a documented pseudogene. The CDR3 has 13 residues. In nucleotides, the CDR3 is TGCGCCAGCAGCCAAGAGGTAGCGGGCCCGCGGTATTTT. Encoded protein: CASSQEVAGPRYF.

CDR3: CASSPQRGHFEAFF. The CDR3 nucleotides are TGTGCCAGCAGCCCGCAAAGGGGGCACTTTGAAGCTTTCTTT. The rearrangement joins TRBV11-3 to TRBJ1-1; 7 nucleotides line up with TRBD1. Germline CDR1 reads SGHNT; CDR2 reads YENEEA. The CDR3 is 14 residues long. The V gene end was trimmed by 5 bases and the J gene end by 7 bases; junction bases not matched to a gene: 10.

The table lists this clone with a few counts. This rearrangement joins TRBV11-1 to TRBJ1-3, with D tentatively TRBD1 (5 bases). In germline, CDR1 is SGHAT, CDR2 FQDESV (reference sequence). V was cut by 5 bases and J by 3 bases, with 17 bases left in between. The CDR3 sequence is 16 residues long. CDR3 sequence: CASSGGDLGRGNTIYF. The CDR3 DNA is TGTGCCAGCAGCGGGGGGGACCTAGGACGTGGAAACACCATATATTTT.

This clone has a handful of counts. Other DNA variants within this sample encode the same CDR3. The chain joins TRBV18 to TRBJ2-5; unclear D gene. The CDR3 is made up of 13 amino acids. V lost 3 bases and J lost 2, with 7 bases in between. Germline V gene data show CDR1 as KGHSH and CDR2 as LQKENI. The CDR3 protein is CASSPTVQETQYF. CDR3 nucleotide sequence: TGTGCCAGCTCACCGACGGTTCAAGAGACCCAGTACTTC. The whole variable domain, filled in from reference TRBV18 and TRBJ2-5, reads NAGVMQNPRHLVRRRGQEARLRCSPMKGHSHVYWYRQLPEEGLKFMVYLQKENIIDESGMPKERFSAEFPKEGPSILRIQQVVRGDSAAYFCASSPTVQETQYFGPGTRLLVL.